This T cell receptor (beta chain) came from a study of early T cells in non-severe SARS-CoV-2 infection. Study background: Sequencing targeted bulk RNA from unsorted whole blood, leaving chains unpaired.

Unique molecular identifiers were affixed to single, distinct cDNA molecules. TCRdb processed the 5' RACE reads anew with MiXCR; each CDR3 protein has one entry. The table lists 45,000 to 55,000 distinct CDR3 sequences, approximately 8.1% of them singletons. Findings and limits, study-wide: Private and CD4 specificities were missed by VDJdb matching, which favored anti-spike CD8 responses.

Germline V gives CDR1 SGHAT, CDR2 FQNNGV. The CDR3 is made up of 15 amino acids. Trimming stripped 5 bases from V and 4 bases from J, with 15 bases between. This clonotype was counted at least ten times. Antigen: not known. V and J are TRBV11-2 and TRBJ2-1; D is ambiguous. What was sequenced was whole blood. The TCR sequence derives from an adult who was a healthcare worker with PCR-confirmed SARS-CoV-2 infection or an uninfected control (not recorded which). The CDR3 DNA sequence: TGTGCCAGCAGCCCCCGATTTGATGCTTACAATGAGCAGTTCTTC. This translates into CASSPRFDAYNEQFF.